This is a list of T cell receptor beta chains from one sample in a study of cytomegalovirus exposure and HLA in healthy donors. This table comes from immunoSEQ multiplex PCR, and its TCRdb copy is limited to in-frame clones, with some not included. This table has some 150,000 clones, around 86% appearing once. Material for sequencing was PBMCs. These receptors were taken from a woman between 45 and 60 years old in good health and CMV-seropositive. Each CDR3 is given with its conserved first and last residue. D genes are given only for firm matches. Where a row states a size, it is once, few, many or the class of an expanded clone; other rows omit it.

clone size	J gene	D gene	V gene	CDR3 protein	CDR3 DNA
NA	TRBJ2-1	TRBD1	TRBV19	CASSDDRGRSNEQFF	TGTGCCAGTAGTGACGACAGGGGAAGGTCCAATGAGCAGTTCTTC
NA	TRBJ2-3	NA	TRBV9	CASSVDGVTDTQYF	TGTGCCAGCAGCGTAGACGGGGTCACAGATACGCAGTATTTT
NA	TRBJ2-4	NA	TRBV5-1	CASSLLGGGRNIQYF	TGCGCCAGCAGCTTGTTAGGGGGGGGCAGAAACATTCAGTACTTC
NA	TRBJ2-7	TRBD1	TRBV5-5	CASSWDRTIEQYF	TGTGCCAGCAGCTGGGACAGGACTATAGAGCAGTACTTC
NA	TRBJ1-2	NA	TRBV9	CASSVRLDRGGYTF	TGTGCCAGCAGCGTACGGCTGGATCGAGGAGGCTACACCTTC
NA	TRBJ2-5	NA	TRBV18	CASSPPGERQETQYF	TGTGCCAGCTCACCACCGGGAGAGCGTCAAGAGACCCAGTACTTC
NA	TRBJ1-6	NA	TRBV10-3	CAISVMGSPLHF	TGTGCCATCAGTGTGATGGGCTCACCCCTCCACTTT
NA	TRBJ2-1	NA	TRBV11-3	CASSLGYEAGDRNEQFF	TGTGCCAGCAGCTTAGGATACGAGGCAGGGGATAGGAATGAGCAGTTCTTC
NA	TRBJ2-1	TRBD2	TRBV6-1	CATTRGETSGIWFF	TGTGCCACCACAAGAGGGGAGACTAGCGGGATTTGGTTCTTC
few	TRBJ2-5	NA	TRBV6-5	CASSYRLPTVETQYF	TGTGCCAGCAGTTATCGACTCCCGACGGTAGAGACCCAGTACTTC
NA	TRBJ1-2	TRBD1	TRBV2	CASSWTGNYGYTF	TGTGCCAGCAGTTGGACAGGGAACTATGGCTACACCTTC
NA	TRBJ1-1	NA	TRBV18	CASSRLTDMNTEAFF	TGTGCCAGCTCACGGTTAACAGACATGAACACTGAAGCTTTCTTT
once	TRBJ1-6	NA	TRBV7-8	CASSNRVARGSPLHF	TGTGCCAGCAGCAACCGGGTCGCCAGAGGATCACCCCTCCACTTT
NA	TRBJ2-7	TRBD2	TRBV9	CASSMTSRGGYEQYF	TGTGCCAGCAGCATGACTAGTCGGGGGGGCTACGAGCAGTACTTC
few	TRBJ2-1	NA	TRBV4-3	CASSPGDFSYNEQFF	TGCGCCAGCAGCCCCGGGGACTTTTCCTACAATGAGCAGTTCTTC
NA	TRBJ2-7	TRBD1	TRBV5-4	CASSRDRSYEQYF	TGTGCCAGCAGCCGGGACAGGTCCTACGAGCAGTACTTC
NA	TRBJ1-4	TRBD1	TRBV11-2	CASRRNRGAFNEKLFF	TGTGCCAGCAGGCGGAACAGGGGGGCCTTTAATGAAAAACTGTTTTTT
NA	TRBJ1-2	TRBD1	TRBV6-5	CASSYLTTGRKGYTF	TGTGCCAGCAGTTACCTTACGACAGGGCGAAAAGGCTACACCTTC
NA	TRBJ2-1	NA	TRBV7-6	CASSLASFGPRLFF	TGTGCCAGCAGCTTAGCTTCGTTTGGTCCGCGCCTGTTCTTC
NA	TRBJ1-2	TRBD1	TRBV12-5	CASGSPGGSGYTF	TGTGCTAGTGGTTCCCCAGGGGGAAGTGGCTACACCTTC
NA	TRBJ1-2	NA	TRBV30	CAWSEDSFYGYTF	TGTGCCTGGAGTGAAGACAGTTTCTATGGCTACACCTTC
NA	TRBJ2-1	TRBD2	TRBV7-9	CASSSYAGDEQFF	TGTGCCAGCAGCTCCTACGCGGGGGATGAGCAGTTCTTC
NA	TRBJ1-1	NA	TRBV7-9	CSSSAEWGGGTEAFF	TGTTCCAGCAGCGCGGAGTGGGGGGGCGGAACTGAAGCTTTCTTT
NA	TRBJ2-1	NA	TRBV21-1	CASSPQTTSGNISNEQFF	TGTGCCAGCAGCCCGCAAACGACTAGCGGGAACATAAGCAATGAGCAGTTCTTC
NA	TRBJ2-5	NA	TRBV4-1	CASSQDLTGSWETQYF	TGCGCCAGCAGCCAAGATTTAACGGGATCCTGGGAGACCCAGTACTTC
NA	TRBJ2-7	NA	TRBV5-4	CASSLAGKTYEQYF	TGTGCCAGCAGCCTAGCCGGGAAAACCTACGAGCAGTACTTC
NA	TRBJ1-5	NA	TRBV5-1	CASSLAPRGNQPQHF	TGCGCCAGCAGCTTGGCCCCTAGGGGGAATCAGCCCCAGCATTTT
NA	TRBJ1-6	NA	TRBV7-8	CASSLERGNSPLHF	TGTGCCAGCAGCTTGGAAAGAGGGAATTCACCCCTCCACTTT
NA	TRBJ1-3	NA	TRBV7-9	CASSLRSVGNTIYF	TGTGCCAGCAGCTTGAGGTCCGTTGGAAACACCATATATTTT
NA	TRBJ2-1	TRBD2	TRBV28	CASSALAGVLGNEQFF	TGTGCCAGCAGCGCTCTAGCGGGAGTATTGGGCAATGAGCAGTTCTTC
NA	TRBJ2-2	NA	TRBV10-3	CAIAIAGELFF	TGTGCCATCGCGATAGCCGGGGAGCTGTTTTTT
NA	TRBJ2-7	TRBD2	TRBV4-3	CASSQDLSGLAGTSYEQYF	TGCGCCAGCAGCCAAGATTTATCGGGACTAGCGGGGACCTCCTACGAGCAGTACTTC
NA	TRBJ1-3	NA	TRBV4-3	CASSQGSSGGNTIYF	TGCGCCAGCAGCCAAGGCTCCTCCGGTGGAAACACCATATATTTT
NA	TRBJ2-1	NA	TRBV11-3	CASSSRVGEQFF	TGTGCCAGCAGCTCCAGGGTAGGTGAGCAGTTCTTC
NA	TRBJ2-3	NA	TRBV4-1	CASSQANTRGLTDTQYF	TGCGCCAGCAGCCAAGCTAATACCCGGGGACTCACAGATACGCAGTATTTT
NA	TRBJ1-1	NA	TRBV4-1	CASSQERGRPNIEAFF	TGCGCCAGCAGCCAAGAGCGGGGCAGGCCGAACATCGAAGCTTTCTTT
once	TRBJ2-1	TRBD2	TRBV7-9	CASSLGSGMGNEQFF	TGTGCCAGCAGCTTAGGAAGCGGGATGGGCAATGAGCAGTTCTTC
NA	TRBJ2-3	NA	TRBV18	CASSPGTSDTQYF	TGTGCCAGCTCTCCCGGGACATCAGATACGCAGTATTTT
NA	TRBJ2-7	TRBD1	TRBV5-4	CASSPGSRQGLDEQYF	TGTGCCAGCAGTCCAGGGTCTCGACAGGGGCTTGACGAGCAGTACTTC
few	TRBJ1-5	NA	TRBV7-8	CASSLEGVQPQHF	TGTGCCAGCAGCTTAGAGGGGGTACAGCCCCAGCATTTT
once	TRBJ2-7	TRBD1	TRBV29-1	CSVDNQGAGEQYF	TGCAGCGTTGACAACCAGGGGGCGGGAGAGCAGTACTTC
once	TRBJ2-7	TRBD2	TRBV5-1	CASSLGSGVPSYEQYF	TGCGCCAGCAGCTTGGGTAGCGGGGTGCCCTCCTACGAGCAGTACTTC
NA	TRBJ2-5	TRBD2	TRBV9	CASSVGGGEQETQYF	TGTGCCAGCAGCGTAGGGGGGGGAGAACAAGAGACCCAGTACTTC
NA	TRBJ2-7	TRBD2	TRBV5-1	CASSLGTSRGDEQYF	TGCGCCAGCAGCTTAGGGACTAGCCGGGGCGACGAGCAGTACTTC
NA	TRBJ1-1	NA	TRBV28	CASSPGGSIGLTEAFF	TGTGCCAGCAGCCCCGGGGGGTCCATAGGTTTGACTGAAGCTTTCTTT
few	TRBJ1-4	NA	TRBV4-1	CASSQKTAGPEKLFF	TGCGCCAGCAGCCAAAAAACGGCAGGCCCTGAAAAACTGTTTTTT
NA	TRBJ1-3	NA	TRBV5-1	CASSLAGVTSGNTIYF	TGCGCCAGCAGCTTGGCAGGGGTTACCTCTGGAAACACCATATATTTT
medium-sized	TRBJ1-1	NA	TRBV2	CASSRQAWDTEAFF	TGTGCCAGCAGCAGACAGGCATGGGACACTGAAGCTTTCTTT
few	TRBJ1-5	NA	TRBV30	CAWSLTSNQPQHF	TGTGCCTGGAGTTTGACATCGAATCAGCCCCAGCATTTT
NA	TRBJ1-2	NA	TRBV28	CASSSLNYGYTF	TGTGCCAGCAGTTCCCTCAACTATGGCTACACCTTC
NA	TRBJ2-7	NA	TRBV6-5	CASSTQLASSYEQYF	TGTGCCAGCAGTACGCAACTAGCATCCTCCTACGAGCAGTACTTC
NA	TRBJ2-3	NA	TRBV7-9	CASSPGSSDTQYF	TGTGCCAGCAGCCCCGGGAGTTCAGATACGCAGTATTTT